This passage covers 16 T cell receptor beta chains from one sample sequenced in a study of blood T cells in healthy people across ages. Primed by a sample-barcoded 5' primer and a J-beta primer mix, a second PCR proceeded for roughly 6 to 12 cycles. One entry per CDR3 protein results from TCRdb running MiXCR on the 5' RACE reads. The top ten clones hold 15% to 17% of a sample with hundreds of thousands of distinct CDR3 sequences, 32% of them seen once. The specimen sequenced was blood. The receptor source for this set is a woman aged 80 or over in good health.

The genes are TRBV7-9 and TRBJ1-1, with 7 bases fitting TRBD1. Per the germline V gene, CDR1 is SEHNR and CDR2 is FQNEAQ (reference sequence). This CDR3 has 15 amino acids. Trimming removed 3 bases from V and 3 bases from J; junction bases left unmatched: 7. The CDR3 loop reads CASSFSIGQDTEAFF. CDR3 coding DNA: TGTGCCAGCAGCTTCTCTATTGGACAGGACACTGAAGCTTTCTTT.

As for this clonotype: This clone may be a read error of a much larger clone one base away. The rearrangement joins TRBV12-3 or TRBV12-4 to TRBJ2-1; the D gene is possibly TRBD2 (7 bases). With the DNA end fitting TRBJ2-7 better, the J assignment may be wrong. The CDR3 consists of 16 residues. The CDR3 DNA sequence: TGTGCCAGCAGTTTACGGGCGGGGGCGTTGGGCAATGAGCAGTACTTC. Translation gives CASSLRAGALGNEQYF.

The chain uses TRBV20-1 and TRBJ1-2; 10 bases agree with TRBD1. Looked up from germline, CDR1 is DFQATT and CDR2 is SNEGSKA (reference sequence). V lost 3 bases, J lost 8 bases, and 9 bases stayed unmatched. CDR3 length: 14 residues. The CDR3 sequence: CSASPRTGGKGYTF. In nucleotides, the CDR3 is TGCAGTGCTAGCCCCCGGACAGGGGGTAAAGGCTACACCTTC.

This clonotype was counted once. The junction does not match germline at one end; this may be a read error. The chain combines TRBV3-1 with TRBJ2-2; D perhaps matches TRBD2 (6 bases). Germline CDR1 LGHDT, CDR2 YNNKEL (reference sequence). The CDR3 length is 14 residues. CDR3 in DNA: TGTGCCAGCAGCCGGGACTTGAACACCGGGGAGCGGTTTTTT. Protein sequence: CASSRDLNTGERFF.

This clonotype was picked up many times. The genes are TRBV2 and TRBJ2-7; TRBD1 is a possible D gene (5 bases). This CDR3 is built from 12 residues. Germline CDR1 and CDR2: SNHLY and FYNNEI. Between the trimmed V and J ends, which lost 6 bases and 2 bases, there was a span of 8 bases. CDR3 bases: TGTGCCAGCAGCGCAGGGCCCTACGAGCAGTACTTC. Its protein product is CASSAGPYEQYF.

The chain recombines TRBV30 with TRBJ1-5, with D perhaps TRBD1 (6 bases). The length of the CDR3 is 13 residues. Trimming took 2 bases from V and 4 from J, leaving 9 bases between them. Germline lookup yields CDR1 GTSNPN and CDR2 SVGIG (reference sequence). CDR3 nucleotide sequence: TGTGCCTGGAGTAGACAGGAGAATCAGCCCCAGCATTTT. As protein: CAWSRQENQPQHF.

The chain is built from TRBV20-1 and TRBJ2-1; 11 nucleotides match TRBD2. Germline V gene lookup returns CDR1 DFQATT and CDR2 SNEGSKA (reference sequence). This CDR3 is built from 16 residues. Losses at the gene ends were 1 base for V and 8 bases for J; bases not matched to a gene: 10. The CDR3 sequence is CSARVLAGAAVHEQFF. CDR3 DNA sequence: TGCAGTGCTAGAGTACTAGCGGGGGCCGCAGTGCATGAGCAGTTCTTC.

This clonotype has only one observation. A single base separates this from a much larger clone, so it may be a read error. This rearrangement joins TRBV18 to TRBJ2-3, with a weak D call TRBD2 (6 bases). The V gene's germline CDR1 is KGHSH and CDR2 LQKENI. The CDR3 spans 16 residues. CDR3 in amino acids: CASSPRPGAGTNTQYF. The CDR3 DNA sequence: TGTGCCAGCTCACCAAGGCCCGGAGCGGGCACAAATACGCAGTATTTT.

This sequence joins TRBV10-2 and TRBJ2-7; 7 nucleotides align to TRBD2. This CDR3 is 14 amino acids long. V was pared by 2 bases and J by 4 bases, with 5 bases of the junction left unmatched. Germline assignment: CDR1 WSHSY and CDR2 SAAADI. Here the CDR3 reads CASSEGLGLYEQYF. The DNA for the CDR3 is TGCGCCAGCAGTGAGGGACTAGGATTATACGAGCAGTACTTC.

The chain has TRBV5-1 and TRBJ1-1; possibly TRBD1 for D (6 bases). The V gene's germline CDR1 is SGHRS and CDR2 YFSETQ. This CDR3 has 16 amino acids. V was trimmed by 0 bases and J by 3 bases, leaving 15 bases between them. This chain's CDR3 is CASSLARGLSYTEAFF. The CDR3 region has the DNA TGCGCCAGCAGCTTGGCCAGGGGCCTGTCGTACACTGAAGCTTTCTTT.

This chain links TRBV5-1 with TRBJ1-4, with D perhaps TRBD1 (6 bases). Trimming removed 4 bases from V and 0 bases from J, with 13 bases in between. Looked up from germline, CDR1 is SGHRS and CDR2 is YFSETQ. The CDR3 is 16 amino acids. CDR3 DNA sequence: TGCGCCAGCAGCCCCCGGACAGTCGCAACTAATGAAAAACTGTTTTTT. Encoded protein: CASSPRTVATNEKLFF.

In this sample, this clonotype turned up many times. V and J are TRBV4-1 and TRBJ1-2; TRBD1 aligns across 8 bases. There are 16 residues in the CDR3. The germline V gene encodes CDR1 MGHRA and CDR2 YSYEKL. With 0 bases clipped from V and 4 bases from J, the junction kept 7 bases outside the gene matches. This chain's CDR3 is CASSQDRGTGFYGYTF. For the CDR3, the DNA is TGCGCCAGCAGCCAAGATCGGGGGACAGGATTCTATGGCTACACCTTC.

This clonotype was seen repeatedly, ten times or more. V is TRBV5-1 and J is TRBJ2-4; D is unresolved. The CDR3 is made up of 12 amino acids. With 0 bases removed from V and 15 bases from J, the gap between germline ends came to 13 bases. Per the germline V gene, CDR1 is SGHRS and CDR2 is YFSETQ. The CDR3 spells CASSLELGSAYF. The CDR3 DNA sequence: TGCGCCAGCAGCTTGGAACTGGGATCCGCGTACTTC.

This clonotype was counted at least ten times. The chain carries TRBV5-1 and TRBJ2-2; 8 positions agree with TRBD1. The trim removed 4 bases at V and 1 base at J, leaving 3 bases unmatched. Germline-derived CDR1 and CDR2 are SGHRS and YFSETQ. There are 15 residues in the CDR3. CDR3 protein: CASSHGQGNTGELFF. CDR3 nucleotides: TGCGCCAGCAGCCACGGACAGGGGAACACCGGGGAGCTGTTTTTT.

The chain uses TRBV12-3 or TRBV12-4 and TRBJ1-2; D gene unclear. Trimming stripped 1 base from V and 4 bases from J, with 7 bases between. The CDR3 has 13 residues. The CDR3 sequence: CASSLGKTYGYTF. The CDR3 DNA sequence: TGTGCCAGCAGTTTAGGAAAGACCTATGGCTACACCTTC.

The rearrangement links TRBV12-3 or TRBV12-4 to TRBJ2-3, with D tentatively TRBD2 (6 bases). Trimming shortened V by 5 bases and J by 4 bases, and 19 bases separated the two germline ends. CDR3 size: 16 residues. Here the CDR3 DNA reads TGTGCCAGCAGTGGGAACGGACTACGCCGGGCAGATACGCAGTATTTT. It specifies CASSGNGLRRADTQYF.